This T cell receptor beta chain was captured in a study of shared clonotypes between healthy human individuals. General observations from the study: The sampled material consisted only of blood, and tissue repertoires are likely to differ. Estimated clonotype richness was generally higher in naive than memory subsets.

Several immunoSEQ 96-well plates shared each subset's DNA, each plate a replicate. Only in-frame clones appear in the TCRdb table, and some are missing; sequencing was by immunoSEQ multiplex PCR. The profile shows approximately 2,000,000 clones, 85% to 95% of them singletons. The germline gives CDR1 KGHSH, CDR2 LQKENI. Trimming took off 3 bases at V and 1 base at J, with 10 bases between the two ends. The CDR3 covers 14 residues. As to this clone: What it binds is not known.

Sequencing was performed on naive CD4+ T cells from PBMCs. Specified subset: CD45RA+ positively selected. The clonotype comes from a man younger than 30 in good health. Some clones in this sample may be carry-over from other donors' samples. V and J are TRBV18 and TRBJ2-7; tentatively, D is TRBD1 (5 bases). The CDR3 DNA reads TGTGCCAGCTCACCCCCGGACACATCCTACGAGCAGTACTTC. Translated: CASSPPDTSYEQYF.